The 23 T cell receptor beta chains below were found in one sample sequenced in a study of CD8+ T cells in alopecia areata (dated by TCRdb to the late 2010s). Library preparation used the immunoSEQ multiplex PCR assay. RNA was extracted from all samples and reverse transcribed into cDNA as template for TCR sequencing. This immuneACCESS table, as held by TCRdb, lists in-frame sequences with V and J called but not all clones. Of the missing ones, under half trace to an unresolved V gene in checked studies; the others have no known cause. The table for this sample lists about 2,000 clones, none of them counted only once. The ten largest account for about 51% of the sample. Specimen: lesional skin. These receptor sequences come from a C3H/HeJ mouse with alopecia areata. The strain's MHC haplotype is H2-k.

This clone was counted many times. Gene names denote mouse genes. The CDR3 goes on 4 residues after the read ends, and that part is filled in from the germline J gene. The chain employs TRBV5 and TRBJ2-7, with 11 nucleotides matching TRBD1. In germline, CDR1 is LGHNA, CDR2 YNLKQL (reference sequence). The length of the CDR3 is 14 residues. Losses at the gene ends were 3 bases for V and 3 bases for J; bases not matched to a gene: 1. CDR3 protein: CASSQGQGDYEQYF. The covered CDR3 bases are TGTGCCAGCAGCCAGGGACAGGGGGACTAT.

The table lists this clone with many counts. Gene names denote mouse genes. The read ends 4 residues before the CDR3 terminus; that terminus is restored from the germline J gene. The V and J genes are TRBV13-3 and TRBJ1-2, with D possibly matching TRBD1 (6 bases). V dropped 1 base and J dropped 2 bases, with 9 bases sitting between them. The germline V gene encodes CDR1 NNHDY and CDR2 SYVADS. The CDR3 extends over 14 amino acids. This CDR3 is CASSDWGANSDYTF. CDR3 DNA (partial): TGTGCCAGCAGTGATTGGGGGGCGAACTCC.

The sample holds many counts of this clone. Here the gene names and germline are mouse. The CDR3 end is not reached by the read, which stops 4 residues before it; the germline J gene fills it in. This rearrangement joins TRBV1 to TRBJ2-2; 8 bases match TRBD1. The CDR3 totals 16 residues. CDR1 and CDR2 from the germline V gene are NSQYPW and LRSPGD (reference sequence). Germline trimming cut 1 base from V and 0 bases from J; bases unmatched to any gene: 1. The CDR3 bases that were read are TGCACCTGCAGTGCAGGGACAGGGACAAACACCGGG. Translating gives CTCSAGTGTNTG. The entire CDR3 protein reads CTCSAGTGTNTGQLYF.

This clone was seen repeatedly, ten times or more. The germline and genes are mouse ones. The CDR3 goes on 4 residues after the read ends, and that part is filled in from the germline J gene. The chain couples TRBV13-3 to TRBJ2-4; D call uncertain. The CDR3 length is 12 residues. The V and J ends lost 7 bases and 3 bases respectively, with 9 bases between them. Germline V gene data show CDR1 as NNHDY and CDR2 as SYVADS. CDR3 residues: CASPSQQNTLYF. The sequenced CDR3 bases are TGTGCCAGCCCCTCCCAGCAAAAC.

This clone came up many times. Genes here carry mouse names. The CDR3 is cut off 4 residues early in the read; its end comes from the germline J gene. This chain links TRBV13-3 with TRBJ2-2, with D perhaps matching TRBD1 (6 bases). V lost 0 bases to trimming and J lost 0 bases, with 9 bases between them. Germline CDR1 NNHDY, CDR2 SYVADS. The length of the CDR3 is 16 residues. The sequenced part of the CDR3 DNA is TGTGCCAGCAGTGATGTCGGGACATCAAACACCGGG. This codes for CASSDVGTSNTG. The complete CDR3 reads CASSDVGTSNTGQLYF.

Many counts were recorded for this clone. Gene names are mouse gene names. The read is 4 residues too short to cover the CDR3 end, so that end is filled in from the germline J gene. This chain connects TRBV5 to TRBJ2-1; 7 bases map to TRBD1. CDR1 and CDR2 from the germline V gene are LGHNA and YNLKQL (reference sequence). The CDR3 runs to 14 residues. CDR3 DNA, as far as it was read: TGTGCCAGCAGCCAAGTGACAGGGAGGGCT. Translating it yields CASSQVTGRA. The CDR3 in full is CASSQVTGRAEQFF.

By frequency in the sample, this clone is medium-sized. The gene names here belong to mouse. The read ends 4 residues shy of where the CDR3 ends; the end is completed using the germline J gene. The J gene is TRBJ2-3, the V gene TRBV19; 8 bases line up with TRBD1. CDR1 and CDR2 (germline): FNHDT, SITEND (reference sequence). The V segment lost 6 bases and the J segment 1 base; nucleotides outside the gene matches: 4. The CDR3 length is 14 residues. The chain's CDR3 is CASKTGEGAETLYF. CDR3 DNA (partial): TGTGCCAGCAAGACAGGGGAGGGTGCAGAA.

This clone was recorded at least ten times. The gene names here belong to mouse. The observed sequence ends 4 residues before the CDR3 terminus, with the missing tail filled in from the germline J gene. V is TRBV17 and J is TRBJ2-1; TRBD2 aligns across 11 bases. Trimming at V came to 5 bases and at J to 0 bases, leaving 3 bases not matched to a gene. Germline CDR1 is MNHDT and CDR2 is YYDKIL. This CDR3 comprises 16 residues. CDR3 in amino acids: CASSLGLGVNYAEQFF. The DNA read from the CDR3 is TGTGCTAGCAGTCTGGGACTGGGGGTTAACTATGCT.

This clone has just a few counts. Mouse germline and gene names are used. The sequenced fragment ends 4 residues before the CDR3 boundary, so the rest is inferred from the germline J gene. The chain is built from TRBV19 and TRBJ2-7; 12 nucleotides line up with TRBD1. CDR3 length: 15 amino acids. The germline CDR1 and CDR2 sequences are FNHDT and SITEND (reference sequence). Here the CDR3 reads CASSIRDRGPYEQYF. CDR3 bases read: TGTGCCAGCAGCATCCGGGACAGGGGGCCGTAT.

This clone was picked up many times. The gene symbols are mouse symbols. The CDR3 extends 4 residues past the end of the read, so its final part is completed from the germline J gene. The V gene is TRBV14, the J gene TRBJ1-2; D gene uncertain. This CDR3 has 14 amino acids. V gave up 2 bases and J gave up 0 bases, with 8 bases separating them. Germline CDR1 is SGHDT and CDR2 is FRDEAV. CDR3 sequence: CASSFNNANSDYTF. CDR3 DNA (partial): TGTGCCAGCAGTTTTAACAATGCAAACTCC.

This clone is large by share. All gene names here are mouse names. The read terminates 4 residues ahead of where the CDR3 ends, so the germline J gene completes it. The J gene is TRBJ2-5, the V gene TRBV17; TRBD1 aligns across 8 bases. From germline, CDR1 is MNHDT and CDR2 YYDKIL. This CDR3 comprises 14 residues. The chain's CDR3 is CASSRLDREDTQYF. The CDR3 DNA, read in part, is TGTGCTAGCAGTAGATTGGACAGGGAAGAC. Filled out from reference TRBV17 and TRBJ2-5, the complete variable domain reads DTTVKQNPRYKLARVGKPVNLICSQTMNHDTMYWYQKKPNQAPKLLLFYYDKILNREADTFEKFQSSRPNNSFCSLYIGSAGLEYSAMYLCASSRLDREDTQYFGPGTRLLVL.

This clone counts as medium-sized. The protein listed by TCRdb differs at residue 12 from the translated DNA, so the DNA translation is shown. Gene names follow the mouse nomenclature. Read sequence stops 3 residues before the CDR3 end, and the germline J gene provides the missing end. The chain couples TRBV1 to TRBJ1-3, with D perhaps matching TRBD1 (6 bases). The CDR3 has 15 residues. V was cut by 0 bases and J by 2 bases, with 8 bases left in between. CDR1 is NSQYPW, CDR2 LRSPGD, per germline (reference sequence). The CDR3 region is CTCSADRGPGNTLYF. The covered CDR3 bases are TGCACCTGCAGTGCAGACAGGGGACCTGGAAATACG. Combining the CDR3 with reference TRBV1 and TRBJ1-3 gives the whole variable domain VTLLEQNPRWRLVPRGQAVNLRCILKNSQYPWMSWYQQDLQKQLQWLFTLRSPGDKEVKSLPGADYLATRVTDTELRLQVANMSQGRTLYCTCSADRGPGNTLYFGEGSRLIVV.

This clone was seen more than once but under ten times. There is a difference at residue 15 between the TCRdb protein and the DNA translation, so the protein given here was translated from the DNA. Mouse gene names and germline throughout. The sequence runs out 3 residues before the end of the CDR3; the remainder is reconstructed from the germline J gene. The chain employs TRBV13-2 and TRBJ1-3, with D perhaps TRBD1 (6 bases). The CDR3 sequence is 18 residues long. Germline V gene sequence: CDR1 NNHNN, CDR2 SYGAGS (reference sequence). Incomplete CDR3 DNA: TGTGCCAGCGGTGAGGGGGCCAGGGGCACCCATTCTGGAAATCCG. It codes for CASGEGARGTHSGNP. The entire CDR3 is CASGEGARGTHSGNPLYF.

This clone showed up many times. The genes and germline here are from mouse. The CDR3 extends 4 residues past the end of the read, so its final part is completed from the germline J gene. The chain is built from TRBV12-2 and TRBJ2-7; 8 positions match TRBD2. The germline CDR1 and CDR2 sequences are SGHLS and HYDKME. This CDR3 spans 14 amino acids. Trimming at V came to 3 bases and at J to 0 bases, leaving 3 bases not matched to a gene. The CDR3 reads CASSFGGDSYEQYF. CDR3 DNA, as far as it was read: TGTGCCAGCTCTTTTGGGGGGGACTCCTAT.

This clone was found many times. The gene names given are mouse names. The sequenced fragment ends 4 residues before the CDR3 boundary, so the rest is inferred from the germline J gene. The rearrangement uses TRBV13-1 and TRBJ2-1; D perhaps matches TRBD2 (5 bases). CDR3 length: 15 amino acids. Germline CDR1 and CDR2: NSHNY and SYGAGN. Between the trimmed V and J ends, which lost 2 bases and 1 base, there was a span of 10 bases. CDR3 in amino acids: CASSEGWANYAEQFF. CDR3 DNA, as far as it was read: TGTGCCAGCAGTGAAGGCTGGGCCAACTATGCT.

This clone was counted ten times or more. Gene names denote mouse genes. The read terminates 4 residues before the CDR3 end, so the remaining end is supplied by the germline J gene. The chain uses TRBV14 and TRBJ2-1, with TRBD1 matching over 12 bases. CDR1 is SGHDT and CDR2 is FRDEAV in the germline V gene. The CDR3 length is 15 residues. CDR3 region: CASRLWDRGRAEQFF. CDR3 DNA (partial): TGTGCCAGCAGGCTCTGGGACAGGGGGCGGGCT.

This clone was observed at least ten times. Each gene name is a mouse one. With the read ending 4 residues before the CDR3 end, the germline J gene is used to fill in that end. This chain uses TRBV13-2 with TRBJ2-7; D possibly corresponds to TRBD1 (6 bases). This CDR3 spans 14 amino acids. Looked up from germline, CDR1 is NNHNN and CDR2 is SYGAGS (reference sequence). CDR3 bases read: TGTGCCAGCGGTGCTCCCCGGGACACATAT. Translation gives CASGAPRDTY. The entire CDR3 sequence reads CASGAPRDTYEQYF.

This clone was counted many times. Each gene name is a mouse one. The CDR3 is CASSDRVGAYEQYF. The part of the CDR3 DNA that was read is TGTGCCAGCAGTGACAGGGTAGGAGCCTAT. This sequence joins TRBV13-1 and TRBJ2-7, with D perhaps matching TRBD1 (5 bases). The read ends 4 residues shy of where the CDR3 ends; the end is completed using the germline J gene. The CDR3 totals 14 residues. Trimming pared 2 bases from V and 2 bases from J, leaving 11 bases between. Germline loops: CDR1 NSHNY, CDR2 SYGAGN.

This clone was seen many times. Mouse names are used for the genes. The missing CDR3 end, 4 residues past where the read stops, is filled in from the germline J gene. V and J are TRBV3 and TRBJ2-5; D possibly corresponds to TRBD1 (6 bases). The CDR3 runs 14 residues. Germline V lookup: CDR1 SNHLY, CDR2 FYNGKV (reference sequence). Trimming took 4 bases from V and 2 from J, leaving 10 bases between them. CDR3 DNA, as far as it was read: TGTGCCAGCAGCTACAGGGTGGGCCAAGAC. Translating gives CASSYRVGQD. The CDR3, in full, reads CASSYRVGQDTQYF.

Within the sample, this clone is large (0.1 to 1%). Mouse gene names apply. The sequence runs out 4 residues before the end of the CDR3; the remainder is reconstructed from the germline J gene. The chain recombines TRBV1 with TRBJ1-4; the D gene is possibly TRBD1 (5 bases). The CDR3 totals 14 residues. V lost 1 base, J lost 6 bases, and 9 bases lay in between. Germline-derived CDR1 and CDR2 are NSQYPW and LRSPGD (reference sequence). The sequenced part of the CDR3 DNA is TGCACCTGCAGTGCAGTCAGGGATGACGAA. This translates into CTCSAVRDDE. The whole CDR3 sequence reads CTCSAVRDDERLFF.

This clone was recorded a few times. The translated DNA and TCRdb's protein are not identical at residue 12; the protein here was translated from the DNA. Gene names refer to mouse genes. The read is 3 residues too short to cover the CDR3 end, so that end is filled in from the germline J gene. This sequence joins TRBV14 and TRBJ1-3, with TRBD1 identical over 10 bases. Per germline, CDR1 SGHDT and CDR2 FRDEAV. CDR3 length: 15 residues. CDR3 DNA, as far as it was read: TGTGCCAGCAGTCGGGACAGGGGAGAGAGGGGTACG. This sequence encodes CASSRDRGERGT. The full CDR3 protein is CASSRDRGERGTLYF. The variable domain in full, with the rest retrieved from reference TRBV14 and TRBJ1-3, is EAGVTQSPRYAVLQEGQAVSFWCDPISGHDTLYWYQQPRDQGPQLLVYFRDEAVIDNSQLPSDRFSAVRPKGTNSTLKIQSAKQGDTATYLCASSRDRGERGTLYFGEGSRLIVV.

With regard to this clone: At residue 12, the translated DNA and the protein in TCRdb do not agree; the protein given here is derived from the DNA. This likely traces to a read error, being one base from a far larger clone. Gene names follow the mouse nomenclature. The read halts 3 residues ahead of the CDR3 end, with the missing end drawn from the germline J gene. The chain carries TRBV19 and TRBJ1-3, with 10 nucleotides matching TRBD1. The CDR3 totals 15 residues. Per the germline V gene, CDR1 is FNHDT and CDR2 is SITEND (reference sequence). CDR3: CASSGDRGERGTLYF. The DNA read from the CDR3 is TGTGCCAGCAGTGGGGACAGGGGAGAGAGGGGTACG.

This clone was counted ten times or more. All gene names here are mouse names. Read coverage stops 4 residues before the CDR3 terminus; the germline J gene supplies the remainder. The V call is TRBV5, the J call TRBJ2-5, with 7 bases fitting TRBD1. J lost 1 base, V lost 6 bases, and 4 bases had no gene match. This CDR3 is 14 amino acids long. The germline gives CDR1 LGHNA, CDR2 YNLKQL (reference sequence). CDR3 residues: CASRWDSYQDTQYF. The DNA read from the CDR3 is TGTGCCAGCAGGTGGGACAGCTACCAAGAC.